One sample yielded the 23 T cell receptor beta chains listed below, sequenced in a study of radiation and T cells in renal cell carcinoma. Time point meaning: blood 4 weeks post-SBRT, at nephrectomy. Stated treatment: 15 Gy SBRT to primary tumor, nephrectomy 4 weeks later. Sequenced by immunoSEQ multiplex PCR; TCRdb stores in-frame clones only, minus some. In the table there are 120,000 to 150,000 clones, 65% to 90% of which are singletons. Material: blood, obtained from a patient whose treatment included radiotherapy and nephrectomy. The source is a woman aged 45 to 65 with renal cell carcinoma.

The V and J genes are TRBV2 and TRBJ2-3; TRBD1 aligns across 8 bases. Per the germline V gene, CDR1 is SNHLY and CDR2 is FYNNEI. V was clipped by 6 bases and J by 1 base; unmatched bases: 3. This CDR3 spans 14 amino acids. The DNA of the CDR3 is TGTGCCAGCAGGCCGGGACAGGGCACAGATACGCAGTATTTT. Translated, it gives CASRPGQGTDTQYF.

V gene TRBV5-4 combines with J gene TRBJ2-6, with TRBD2 as a possible D gene (6 bases). With 2 bases removed from V and 4 bases from J, the gap between germline ends came to 10 bases. Germline V gene lookup returns CDR1 SGHNT and CDR2 YYREEE (reference sequence). This CDR3 is built from 15 residues. The CDR3 coding sequence is TGTGCCAGCAGCTTAGGAGGGGACGGGGCCAACGTCCTGACTTTC. Protein sequence: CASSLGGDGANVLTF.

This chain uses TRBV9 with TRBJ2-1, with D tentatively TRBD1 (6 bases). This CDR3 has 15 residues. Germline V gives CDR1 SGDLS, CDR2 YYNGEE. Trimming took 3 bases from V and 5 from J, leaving 15 bases between them. DNA for the CDR3: TGTGCCAGCAGCGCCTTCGAGGACAGTAACAATGAGCAGTTCTTC. Protein: CASSAFEDSNNEQFF.

The chain is built from TRBV28 and TRBJ1-2; TRBD1 matches at 11 bases. This CDR3 has 15 residues. Germline CDR1 reads MDHEN; CDR2 reads SYDVKM. After removal of 5 bases from V and 4 bases from J, the junction contained 6 bases not matched to a gene. The CDR3 nucleotides are TGTGCCAGCAGTGGGGGACAGGGGGTTCTCTATGGCTACACCTTC. Translated, it gives CASSGGQGVLYGYTF.

This chain joins TRBV11-2 and TRBJ1-2; 7 nucleotides agree with TRBD1. Losses at the gene ends were 4 bases for V and 4 bases for J; bases not matched to a gene: 3. CDR1 and CDR2 (germline): SGHAT, FQNNGV. The CDR3 is 13 residues long. CDR3 coding DNA: TGTGCCAGCAGCTCCACAGGGGCCTATGGCTACACCTTC. It yields the protein CASSSTGAYGYTF.

This sequence joins TRBV5-4 and TRBJ2-7; 10 bases are a match to TRBD1. The V gene's germline CDR1 is SGHNT and CDR2 YYREEE (reference sequence). Losses at the gene ends were 3 bases for V and 5 bases for J; bases not matched to a gene: 5. This CDR3 is built from 14 residues. CDR3 coding DNA: TGTGCCAGCAGCTCCCGGGACAGGGGCCACGAGCAGTACTTC. Translation: CASSSRDRGHEQYF.

The chain links TRBV7-8 to TRBJ1-5; 9 bases align to TRBD1. Germline trimming cut 5 bases from V and 5 bases from J; bases unmatched to any gene: 4. Germline V gene lookup returns CDR1 SGHVS and CDR2 FQNEAQ. This CDR3 contains 14 residues. The CDR3 DNA sequence: TGTGCCAGCAGCCTAGACAGGGGGGATCAGCCCCAGCATTTT. Its translation is CASSLDRGDQPQHF.

The chain recombines TRBV27 with TRBJ2-3, with 8 bases identical to TRBD1. V shed 2 bases and J 0 bases; nucleotides not matched to a gene: 7. This CDR3 spans 17 amino acids. Germline loops: CDR1 MNHEY, CDR2 SMNVEV (reference sequence). Written as DNA, the CDR3 is TGTGCCAGCAGTTTACTTGGAGGGACAGGAAGCACAGATACGCAGTATTTT. It translates to CASSLLGGTGSTDTQYF.

This chain joins TRBV7-9 and TRBJ1-2; 8 nucleotides match TRBD1. The germline gives CDR1 SEHNR, CDR2 FQNEAQ (reference sequence). The CDR3 consists of 14 residues. V lost 5 bases to trimming and J lost 3 bases; unmatched junction nucleotides: 5. In DNA form, the CDR3 reads TGTGCCAGCAGCGGAGCAGGGGGCCACTATGGCTACACCTTC. It yields the protein CASSGAGGHYGYTF. The full variable domain, with the rest looked up from reference TRBV7-9 and TRBJ1-2, is DTGVSQNPRHKITKRGQNVTFRCDPISEHNRLYWYRQTLGQGPEFLTYFQNEAQLEKSRLLSDRFSAERPKGSFSTLEIQRTEQGDSAMYLCASSGAGGHYGYTFGSGTRLTVV.

This rearrangement joins TRBV19 to TRBJ2-1; D is undetermined. Trimming shortened V by 5 bases and J by 6 bases, and 11 bases separated the two germline ends. There are 13 residues in the CDR3. Germline V gene lookup returns CDR1 LNHDA and CDR2 SQIVND (reference sequence). The CDR3 DNA sequence: TGTGCCAGTAGTTCCCAGGTAGGCAATGAGCAGTTCTTC. Protein sequence: CASSSQVGNEQFF.

The J gene is TRBJ2-1, the V gene TRBV19; 10 nucleotides match TRBD2. Trimming cost V 6 bases and J 7 bases; bases outside gene matches: 9. CDR3 length equals 15 residues. Germline values: CDR1 LNHDA, CDR2 SQIVND (reference sequence). In DNA form, the CDR3 reads TGTGCCAGTAGATCTACTAGCGGGAATTATAATGAGCAGTTCTTC. Its protein is CASRSTSGNYNEQFF.

V is TRBV27 and J is TRBJ2-7; possibly TRBD2 for D (6 bases). Germline V gene data show CDR1 as MNHEY and CDR2 as SMNVEV (reference sequence). Trimming removed 3 bases at V and 5 bases at J, with 20 bases between. This CDR3 spans 16 amino acids. In DNA, the CDR3 is TGTGCCAGCAGTTTTAGCGGAACCCACGTTTGGAACGAGCAGTACTTC. This encodes CASSFSGTHVWNEQYF.

This chain links TRBV5-1 with TRBJ2-1; D call uncertain. V was pared by 3 bases and J by 10 bases, with 20 bases between. Per the germline V gene, CDR1 is SGHRS and CDR2 is YFSETQ. The CDR3 runs to 15 residues. CDR3 nucleotide sequence: TGCGCCAGCAGCTCAGGTGGCGCGGTTAGTGAAGAGCAGTTCTTC. Its translation is CASSSGGAVSEEQFF.

The chain links TRBV13 to TRBJ1-1, with a possible D match to TRBD1 (6 bases). This CDR3 region has 18 residues. The V end lost 5 bases, the J end lost 0 bases, and 22 bases lay between the germline ends. CDR1 is PRHDT and CDR2 is FYEKMQ in the germline V gene (reference sequence). The CDR3 spells CASSRRQAGPKLNTEAFF. CDR3 bases: TGTGCCAGCAGCAGAAGACAGGCGGGTCCAAAATTGAACACTGAAGCTTTCTTT.

The V gene is TRBV4-3, the J gene TRBJ2-1; no definite D call. The CDR3 spans 14 residues. The V gene's germline CDR1 is LGHNA and CDR2 YSLEER. Trimming pared 0 bases from V and 12 bases from J, leaving 15 bases between. This CDR3 is CASSQDRWGFGQFF. The DNA of the CDR3 is TGCGCCAGCAGCCAAGACCGGTGGGGTTTCGGGCAGTTCTTC.

DNA of the CDR3: TGCAGCGTCTCTGAGATGGACTCTGAAGCTTTCTTT. Its translation: CSVSEMDSEAFF. J is TRBJ1-1 and V is TRBV29-1; no definite D call. The CDR3 consists of 12 residues. Germline V gene lookup returns CDR1 SQVTM and CDR2 ANQGSEA. V gave up 6 bases and J gave up 6 bases, with 14 bases separating them.

This clone was observed a handful of times. The V gene is TRBV6-5, the J gene TRBJ1-2; D not resolved. The germline V and J ends were trimmed by 5 bases and 4 bases, with 14 bases remaining between them. Germline CDR1 is MNHEY and CDR2 is SVGAGI. The length of the CDR3 is 14 residues. The DNA of the CDR3 is TGTGCCAGCAGTCTCCGGAGGGCTGGCTATGGCTACACCTTC. Translation: CASSLRRAGYGYTF.

The chain recombines TRBV21-1 with TRBJ2-5; the tabulated D call, TRBD2, remains unverified against the DNA. TRBV21-1 is annotated as a pseudogene. This CDR3 spans 12 amino acids. The CDR3 DNA sequence: TGTGCCAGCGGAACTCTCGGGACTAGCGGCTACTTC. Encoded protein: CASGTLGTSGYF.

This chain links TRBV11-2 with TRBJ1-3; D gene unclear. The V and J ends lost 8 bases and 4 bases respectively, with 6 bases between them. Germline values: CDR1 SGHAT, CDR2 FQNNGV. The CDR3 spans 11 residues. This CDR3 is CASGWGNTIYF. The CDR3 DNA is TGTGCCAGCGGATGGGGAAACACCATATATTTT.

The V call is TRBV7-3, the J call TRBJ1-1, with D unclear. Germline V gene lookup returns CDR1 SGHTA and CDR2 FQGTGA. CDR3 size: 13 residues. V was pared by 5 bases and J by 1 base, with 8 bases between. The CDR3 bases are TGTGCCAGCAGCCTCTCACAGAACACTGAAGCTTTCTTT. This codes for CASSLSQNTEAFF. Variable domain in full (rest from reference TRBV7-3 and TRBJ1-1): GAGVSQTPSNKVTEKGKYVELRCDPISGHTALYWYRQSLGQGPEFLIYFQGTGAADDSGLPNDRFFAVRPEGSVSTLKIQRTERGDSAVYLCASSLSQNTEAFFGQGTRLTVV.

The rearrangement uses TRBV9 and TRBJ2-7; 10 bases fit TRBD2. The CDR3 sequence is 15 residues long. Germline V gene lookup returns CDR1 SGDLS and CDR2 YYNGEE. The V segment lost 0 bases and the J segment 4 bases; nucleotides outside the gene matches: 4. In nucleotides, the CDR3 is TGTGCCAGCAGCGTAGGAGCTAGCGGGAGTTACGAGCAGTACTTC. Amino acids: CASSVGASGSYEQYF.

The V gene is TRBV28, the J gene TRBJ1-6; D remains ambiguous. V was trimmed by 2 bases and J by 4 bases, leaving 3 bases between them. CDR1 and CDR2 (germline): MDHEN, SYDVKM. The CDR3 consists of 13 residues. The CDR3 is CASSLKYNSPLHF. In nucleotides, the CDR3 is TGTGCCAGCAGTTTAAAGTATAATTCACCCCTCCACTTT.

This clone was seen a single time. This chain connects TRBV11-3 to TRBJ2-1, with TRBD1 matching 9 bases. The CDR3 spans 15 residues. Unmatched junction bases numbered 11, after V lost 5 bases and J lost 9 bases. The germline gives CDR1 SGHNT, CDR2 YENEEA. DNA of the CDR3: TGTGCCAGCAGCCGCCGGGACAGGGACCACAGTGAGCAGTTCTTC. Translated: CASSRRDRDHSEQFF.